This paragraph covers one T cell receptor beta chain sequence. Its specificity is not known. The data originate from a study of beta chain features in type 1 diabetes. Findings and caveats of the study: Moderately but significantly shorter TCRB CDR3s were found in Type 1 diabetes patients in all four CD4+ subsets.

Reverse transcribing all isolated RNA meant expressed TCRB transcripts were sequenced. This table comes from immunoSEQ multiplex PCR, and its TCRdb copy is limited to in-frame clones, with some not included. Of over 200,000 clones in the sample, roughly 10% are singletons; the top ten hold 0.017%. V was cut by 4 bases and J by 0 bases, with 11 bases left in between. Germline values: CDR1 SNHLY, CDR2 FYNNEI. The CDR3 runs 15 residues. The V gene is TRBV2, the J gene TRBJ2-3, with a tentative D call TRBD1 (5 bases). This TCR derives from a man aged 25-45 years with type 1 diabetes. Sequenced input: naive CD4+ T cells from blood. The CDR3 DNA reads as TGTGCCAGCAGTGTCGACAGATCTAGCACAGATACGCAGTATTTT. Translated: CASSVDRSSTDTQYF.